Below are 3 T cell receptor beta chains sequenced from a single sample in a study of chemoradiotherapy in HPV16-positive cancers. The assay was immunoSEQ multiplex PCR, and TCRdb's table has in-frame clones only and misses some. The sample includes some 3,000 clones, around 80% seen only once; the top ten take 6.3%. Sequencing was performed on tumor tissue, taken from a patient who underwent chemoradiotherapy. The receptors stem from a human donor with HPV-associated anogenital cancer.

This clone showed up just a few times. This sequence joins TRBV28 and TRBJ2-3, with no clear D. The V gene's germline CDR1 is MDHEN and CDR2 SYDVKM. V lost 5 bases and J 0 bases, leaving 6 bases between the germline ends. The CDR3 covers 13 residues. The chain's CDR3 is CASSPPSTDTQYF. CDR3 bases: TGTGCCAGCAGTCCACCTAGCACAGATACGCAGTATTTT.

The rearrangement uses TRBV18 and TRBJ1-5; D might be TRBD1 (6 bases). Germline CDR1 and CDR2: KGHSH and LQKENI. CDR3 length equals 14 residues. V lost 2 bases and J 2 bases, leaving 7 bases between the germline ends. As DNA, the CDR3 is TGTGCCAGCTCACCATCAGGGGGCAATCAGCCCCAGCATTTT. It specifies CASSPSGGNQPQHF.

This clone was observed a few times. The chain combines TRBV5-1 with TRBJ2-3; D could derive from TRBD1 or TRBD2 (5 bases each). Germline V gene lookup returns CDR1 SGHRS and CDR2 YFSETQ. CDR3 size: 14 residues. The V and J ends lost 3 bases and 5 bases respectively, with 13 bases between them. CDR3 sequence: CASSWDPGIDTQYF. The CDR3 DNA sequence: TGCGCCAGCAGCTGGGACCCGGGGATAGATACGCAGTATTTT. Variable domain in full (rest from reference TRBV5-1 and TRBJ2-3): KAGVTQTPRYLIKTRGQQVTLSCSPISGHRSVSWYQQTPGQGLQFLFEYFSETQRNKGNFPGRFSGRQFSNSRSEMNVSTLELGDSALYLCASSWDPGIDTQYFGPGTRLTVL.